These 29 T cell receptor beta chains were all obtained from the same sample, sequenced in a study of blood T cell repertoires in COVID-19. Only in-frame clones appear in the TCRdb table, and some are missing; sequencing was by immunoSEQ multiplex PCR. The sample yields about 300,000 clones, about 88% seen once. Sequencing used peripheral blood. Receptors were obtained from a man aged 70 or older with acute or convalescent COVID-19.

This chain uses TRBV20-1 with TRBJ2-7; possible D gene TRBD1, 5 bases. The CDR3 runs to 11 residues. CDR1 and CDR2 from the germline V gene are DFQATT and SNEGSKA (reference sequence). Trimming took off 2 bases at V and 6 bases at J, with 8 bases between the two ends. The CDR3 spells CSARLGLEQYF. The CDR3 DNA follows: TGCAGTGCTAGATTGGGGCTCGAGCAGTACTTC.

The chain carries TRBV18 and TRBJ2-7; a weak D match, TRBD1 (6 bases). V was shortened by 1 base and J by 3 bases, with 10 bases between the two germline ends. CDR1 is KGHSH and CDR2 is LQKENI in the germline V gene. This CDR3 has 14 amino acids. CDR3: CASSPLPGDYEQYF. The CDR3 DNA follows: TGTGCCAGCTCACCACTCCCAGGGGACTACGAGCAGTACTTC.

This chain uses TRBV14 with TRBJ2-7, with 9 bases identical to TRBD1. The CDR3 loop spans 18 amino acids. V dropped 6 bases and J dropped 3; count of bases not matched to a gene: 18. The germline CDR1 and CDR2 sequences are SGHDN and FVKESK. In DNA, the CDR3 is TGTGCCAGCAGGCCCTCCCGGGACAGGGCACAATTCGACTACGAGCAGTACTTC. Translating gives CASRPSRDRAQFDYEQYF.

The chain couples TRBV27 to TRBJ2-5; D gene uncertain. This CDR3 contains 15 residues. V shed 4 bases and J shed 2 bases, with 14 bases lying between them. From germline, CDR1 is MNHEY and CDR2 SMNVEV (reference sequence). In DNA form, the CDR3 reads TGTGCCAGCAGTTCGCGTTTGGGCCAACAAGAGACCCAGTACTTC. It translates to CASSSRLGQQETQYF.

V usage is TRBV9 and J usage is TRBJ1-1; D is possibly TRBD1 (6 bases). The germline gives CDR1 SGDLS, CDR2 YYNGEE. CDR3 length: 15 amino acids. Trimming took 0 bases from V and 0 from J, leaving 9 bases between them. In DNA form, the CDR3 reads TGTGCCAGCAGCGTAGACCAGGGGCTGAACACTGAAGCTTTCTTT. This translates into CASSVDQGLNTEAFF.

The V call is TRBV5-6, the J call TRBJ1-6, with D unresolved. Germline loops: CDR1 SGHDT, CDR2 YYEEEE. The CDR3 has 15 residues. V was shortened by 4 bases and J by 7 bases, with 15 bases between the two germline ends. The CDR3 loop reads CASSPAQSRNSPLHF. The CDR3 bases are TGTGCCAGCAGCCCCGCTCAATCCAGGAATTCACCCCTCCACTTT. The full variable domain, in which reference TRBV5-6 and TRBJ1-6 provide the parts outside the CDR3, is DAGVTQSPTHLIKTRGQQVTLRCSPKSGHDTVSWYQQALGQGPQFIFQYYEEEERQRGNFPDRFSGHQFPNYSSELNVNALLLGDSALYLCASSPAQSRNSPLHFGNGTRLTVT.

The chain carries TRBV9 and TRBJ1-1; D may be TRBD1 (5 bases). The germline V and J ends were trimmed by 3 bases and 3 bases, with 15 bases remaining between them. Germline lookup yields CDR1 SGDLS and CDR2 YYNGEE. The CDR3 is 15 residues long. The DNA for the CDR3 is TGTGCCAGCAGCGGCGGAGGGACGTTGGACACTGAAGCTTTCTTT. Translated: CASSGGGTLDTEAFF.

Only one count was recorded for this clone. V gene TRBV7-8 combines with J gene TRBJ2-7, with 8 bases fitting TRBD1. The CDR3 consists of 15 residues. Germline CDR1 is SGHVS and CDR2 is FQNEAQ. V lost 5 bases to trimming and J lost 3 bases; unmatched junction nucleotides: 9. CDR3 DNA: TGTGCCAGCAGCCCCACAGGGGGGCGCTTCTACGAGCAGTACTTC. It translates to CASSPTGGRFYEQYF.

The chain joins TRBV7-2 to TRBJ2-1; no clear D gene. Deletions cut 4 bases from V and 12 bases from J, with 22 bases between. Germline V CDR1 and CDR2: SGHTA, FQGNSA. The CDR3 loop spans 15 amino acids. The CDR3 is CASSSVGPQRVGQFF. CDR3 nucleotide sequence: TGTGCCAGCAGCTCGGTAGGTCCCCAACGGGTCGGGCAGTTCTTC.

The rearrangement joins TRBV20-1 to TRBJ1-4; 8 bases match TRBD1. The CDR3 is 13 amino acids. J lost 7 bases, V lost 3 bases, and 4 bases had no gene match. CDR1 and CDR2 (germline): DFQATT, SNEGSKA (reference sequence). The CDR3 is CSASLGTGEKLFF. The DNA of the CDR3 is TGCAGTGCTAGTTTGGGGACAGGTGAAAAACTGTTTTTT.

The rearrangement links TRBV9 to TRBJ1-1, with 9 bases aligning to TRBD1. This CDR3 is built from 15 residues. The junction had 6 bases not matched to a gene; V was cut back by 2 bases and J by 4 bases. CDR1 and CDR2 from the germline V gene are SGDLS and YYNGEE. As DNA, the CDR3 is TGTGCCAGCAGCGTTACAGGACAGGGGACCACTGAAGCTTTCTTT. Residues: CASSVTGQGTTEAFF. The full variable domain, in which reference TRBV9 and TRBJ1-1 provide the parts outside the CDR3, is DSGVTQTPKHLITATGQRVTLRCSPRSGDLSVYWYQQSLDQGLQFLIQYYNGEERAKGNILERFSAQQFPDLHSELNLSSLELGDSALYFCASSVTGQGTTEAFFGQGTRLTVV.

This chain joins TRBV18 and TRBJ2-5; a weak D match, TRBD2 (7 bases). Germline loops: CDR1 KGHSH, CDR2 LQKENI. The V end lost 3 bases, the J end lost 4 bases, and 9 bases lay between the germline ends. The CDR3 has 13 residues. The CDR3 protein is CASSPAGAETQYF. CDR3 DNA sequence: TGTGCCAGCTCACCTGCGGGGGCAGAGACCCAGTACTTC.

This chain links TRBV6-2 or TRBV6-3 with TRBJ1-1, with no clear D. The CDR3 has 13 amino acids. V lost 5 bases and J 3 bases, leaving 10 bases between the germline ends. Germline V gene sequence: CDR1 MNHEY, CDR2 SVGEGT. The CDR3 region is CASSPYSYTEAFF. The CDR3 region has the DNA TGTGCCAGCAGTCCATACAGCTACACTGAAGCTTTCTTT.

The chain is built from TRBV21-1 and TRBJ2-3; the table names TRBD1, a call not compared with the DNA. TRBV21-1 is designated a pseudogene. This CDR3 spans 16 amino acids. CDR3: CASSKEEAGSGDTQYF. The DNA of the CDR3 is TGTGCCAGCAGCAAAGAGGAAGCAGGTAGTGGAGATACGCAGTATTTT.

This sequence joins TRBV4-3 and TRBJ1-1; the D is unclear. Between the trimmed V and J ends, which lost 1 base and 2 bases, there was a span of 11 bases. Per the germline V gene, CDR1 is LGHNA and CDR2 is YSLEER. CDR3 size: 15 residues. The DNA for the CDR3 is TGCGCCAGCAGCCAAGCTATTAACGTTAACACTGAAGCTTTCTTT. Translating it yields CASSQAINVNTEAFF.

The CDR3: CASSKGVRGQCEGFF. In DNA form, the CDR3 reads TGTGCCAGCAGCAAAGGCGTCCGAGGGCAGTGTGAGGGGTTTTTT. V and J are TRBV21-1 and TRBJ2-2; the listed D gene, TRBD2, was not tested against the DNA. TRBV21-1 is shown as a pseudogene. The CDR3 runs to 15 residues.

The chain recombines TRBV27 with TRBJ1-2; TRBD1 matches at 8 bases. Trimming at V came to 8 bases and at J to 4 bases, leaving 6 bases not matched to a gene. This CDR3 has 13 residues. Germline V gene lookup returns CDR1 MNHEY and CDR2 SMNVEV (reference sequence). This CDR3 reads CASASDRGYGYTF. In DNA, the CDR3 is TGTGCCAGCGCATCTGACAGGGGCTATGGCTACACCTTC.

This chain links TRBV5-6 with TRBJ2-7; D may be TRBD2 (5 bases). CDR1 SGHDT and CDR2 YYEEEE come from the germline V gene. The CDR3 sequence is 15 residues long. V dropped 5 bases and J dropped 0 bases, with 15 bases sitting between them. CDR3 sequence: CASSSKQRISYEQYF. The DNA of the CDR3 is TGTGCCAGCAGTTCCAAACAGCGGATCTCCTACGAGCAGTACTTC.

V and J are TRBV28 and TRBJ2-1; D is perhaps TRBD2 (5 bases). Between the trimmed V and J ends, which lost 5 bases and 9 bases, there was a span of 20 bases. Germline CDR1 reads MDHEN; CDR2 reads SYDVKM. This CDR3 region has 15 residues. The CDR3 DNA reads TGTGCCAGCAGTACCGGGCATGGCGGGTTGGTTGAGCAGTTCTTC. Protein: CASSTGHGGLVEQFF.

The gene calls are TRBV12-3 or TRBV12-4 and TRBJ1-3, with D unresolved. The V end lost 2 bases, the J end lost 1 base, and 3 bases lay between the germline ends. CDR3 length: 13 amino acids. CDR3 sequence reads: CASSLYSGNTIYF. The CDR3 DNA follows: TGTGCCAGCAGTTTATATTCTGGAAACACCATATATTTT.

The chain uses TRBV27 and TRBJ1-5, with D possibly being TRBD1 (5 bases). CDR1 is MNHEY and CDR2 is SMNVEV in the germline V gene (reference sequence). V lost 4 bases to trimming and J lost 5 bases, with 12 bases between them. The CDR3 is made up of 14 amino acids. CDR3 sequence (DNA): TGTGCCAGCAGTTCAGGGCTTCTTGATCAGCCCCAGCATTTT. It specifies CASSSGLLDQPQHF.

This clone has only a few counts. The chain employs TRBV28 and TRBJ1-5, with 8 bases matching TRBD1. Germline trimming cut 6 bases from V and 2 bases from J; bases unmatched to any gene: 12. Germline assignment: CDR1 MDHEN and CDR2 SYDVKM. The CDR3 extends over 17 amino acids. CDR3 sequence: CASSTLGQGPGNQPQHF. The DNA for the CDR3 is TGTGCCAGCAGCACACTAGGACAGGGCCCAGGCAATCAGCCCCAGCATTTT.

The chain links TRBV21-1 to TRBJ1-5; the table's D call, TRBD1, has no DNA check behind it. TRBV21-1 is an annotated pseudogene. This CDR3 region has 19 residues. The CDR3 nucleotides are TGTGCCAGCAGCAAAGGCCGGGACAGGTTGAATAGAAGCAATCAGCCCCAGCATTTT. It is translated as CASSKGRDRLNRSNQPQHF.

The chain uses TRBV7-2 and TRBJ1-5, with TRBD1 matching 7 bases. CDR3 length: 15 residues. Unmatched junction bases numbered 10, after V lost 5 bases and J lost 6 bases. CDR1 is SGHTA and CDR2 is FQGNSA in the germline V gene. CDR3 protein: CASSQTGTVLQPQHF. CDR3 DNA sequence: TGTGCCAGCAGCCAGACAGGGACAGTTCTTCAGCCCCAGCATTTT.

This chain links TRBV7-8 with TRBJ1-5, with TRBD1 identical over 7 bases. V gave up 1 base and J gave up 2 bases; unmatched junction bases: 2. CDR1 is SGHVS, CDR2 FQNEAQ, per germline. CDR3 length equals 15 residues. DNA of the CDR3: TGTGCCAGCAGCTTAGAGGGGACAGGCAATCAGCCCCAGCATTTT. This codes for CASSLEGTGNQPQHF.

CDR3 protein: CATSDFAGSGETQYF. The CDR3 region has the DNA TGTGCCACCAGTGATTTTGCGGGGAGTGGGGAGACCCAGTACTTC. The chain is built from TRBV24-1 and TRBJ2-5, with D perhaps TRBD2 (6 bases). Trimming removed 1 base from V and 5 bases from J, with 13 bases in between. The germline V gene encodes CDR1 KGHDR and CDR2 SFDVKD. The CDR3 runs to 15 residues.

The V call is TRBV5-5, the J call TRBJ2-1; no definite D call. The germline gives CDR1 SGHKS, CDR2 YYEKEE (reference sequence). The CDR3 runs to 12 residues. The V and J ends lost 1 base and 7 bases respectively, with 6 bases between them. The CDR3 bases are TGTGCCAGCAGCTTGTATTTGAATGAGCAGTTCTTC. Its translation: CASSLYLNEQFF.

The genes are TRBV6-5 and TRBJ2-1, with D maybe TRBD2 (6 bases). CDR1 is MNHEY and CDR2 is SVGAGI in the germline V gene. V lost 7 bases to trimming and J lost 4 bases, with 14 bases between them. CDR3 length equals 14 residues. The CDR3 sequence is CASTRDPIYNEQFF. CDR3 nucleotides: TGTGCCAGCACGCGGGACCCGATTTACAATGAGCAGTTCTTC.

The J gene is TRBJ2-1, the V gene TRBV19; tentatively, D is TRBD2 (6 bases). Trimming took off 2 bases at V and 14 bases at J, with 13 bases between the two ends. The germline V gene has CDR1 LNHDA and CDR2 SQIVND (reference sequence). The CDR3 runs to 12 residues. The CDR3 protein is CASSIKTGVKFF. Here the CDR3 DNA reads TGTGCCAGTAGTATAAAGACGGGAGTTAAGTTCTTC.